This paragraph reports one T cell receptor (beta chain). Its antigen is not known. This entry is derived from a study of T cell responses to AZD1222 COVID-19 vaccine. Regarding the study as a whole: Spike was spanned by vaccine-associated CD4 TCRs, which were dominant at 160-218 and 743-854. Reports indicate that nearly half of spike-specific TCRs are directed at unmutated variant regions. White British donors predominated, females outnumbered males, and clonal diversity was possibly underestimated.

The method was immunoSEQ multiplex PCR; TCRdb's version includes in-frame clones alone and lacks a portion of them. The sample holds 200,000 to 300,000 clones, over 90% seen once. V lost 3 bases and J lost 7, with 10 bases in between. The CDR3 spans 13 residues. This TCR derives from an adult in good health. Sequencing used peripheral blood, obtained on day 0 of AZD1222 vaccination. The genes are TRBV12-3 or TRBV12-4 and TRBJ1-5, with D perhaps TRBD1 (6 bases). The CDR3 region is CASSLNREQPQHF. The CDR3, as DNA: TGTGCCAGCAGTTTGAACAGGGAACAGCCCCAGCATTTT.